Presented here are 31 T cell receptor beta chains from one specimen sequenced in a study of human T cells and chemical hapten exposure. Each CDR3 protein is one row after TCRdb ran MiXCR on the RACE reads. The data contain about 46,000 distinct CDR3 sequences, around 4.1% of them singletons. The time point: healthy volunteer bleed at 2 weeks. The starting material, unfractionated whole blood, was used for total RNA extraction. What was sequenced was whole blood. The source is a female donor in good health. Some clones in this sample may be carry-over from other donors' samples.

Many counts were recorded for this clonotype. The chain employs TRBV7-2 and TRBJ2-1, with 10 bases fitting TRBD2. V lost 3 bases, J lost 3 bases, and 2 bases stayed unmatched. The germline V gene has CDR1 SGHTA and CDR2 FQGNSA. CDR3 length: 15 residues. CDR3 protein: CASSFGTSDYNEQFF. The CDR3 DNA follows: TGTGCCAGCAGCTTCGGGACTAGCGACTACAATGAGCAGTTCTTC.

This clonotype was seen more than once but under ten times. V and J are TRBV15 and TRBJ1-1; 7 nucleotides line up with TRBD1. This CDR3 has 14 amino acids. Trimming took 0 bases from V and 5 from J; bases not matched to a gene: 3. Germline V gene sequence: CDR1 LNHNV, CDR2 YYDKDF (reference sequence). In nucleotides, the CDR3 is TGTGCCACCAGCAGAGACAGGGGGAGGACTGAAGCTTTCTTT. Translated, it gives CATSRDRGRTEAFF.

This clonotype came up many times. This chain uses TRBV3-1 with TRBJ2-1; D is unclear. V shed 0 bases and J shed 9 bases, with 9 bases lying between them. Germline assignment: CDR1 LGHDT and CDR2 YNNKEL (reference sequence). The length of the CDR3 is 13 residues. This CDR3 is CASSQDLHGEQFF. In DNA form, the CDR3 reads TGTGCCAGCAGCCAAGATCTCCACGGTGAGCAGTTCTTC.

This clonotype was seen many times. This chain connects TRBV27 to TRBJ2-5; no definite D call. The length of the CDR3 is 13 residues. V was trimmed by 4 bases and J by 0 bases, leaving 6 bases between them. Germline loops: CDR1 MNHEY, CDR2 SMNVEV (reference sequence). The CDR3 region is CASSSRYQETQYF. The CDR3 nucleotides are TGTGCCAGCAGTTCCCGGTACCAAGAGACCCAGTACTTC.

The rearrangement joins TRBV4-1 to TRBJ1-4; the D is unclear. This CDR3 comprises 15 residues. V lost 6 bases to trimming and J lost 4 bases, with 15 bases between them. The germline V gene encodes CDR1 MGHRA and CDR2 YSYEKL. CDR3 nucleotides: TGCGCCAGCAGGTTCAGAGAGGCGGTTAATGAAAAACTGTTTTTT. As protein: CASRFREAVNEKLFF.

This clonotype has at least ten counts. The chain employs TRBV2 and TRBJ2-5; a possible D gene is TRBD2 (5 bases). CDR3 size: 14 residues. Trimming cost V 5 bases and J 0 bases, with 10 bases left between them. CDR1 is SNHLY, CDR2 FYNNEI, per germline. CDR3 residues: CASSRAEYQETQYF. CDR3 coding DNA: TGTGCCAGCAGTAGAGCGGAGTACCAAGAGACCCAGTACTTC.

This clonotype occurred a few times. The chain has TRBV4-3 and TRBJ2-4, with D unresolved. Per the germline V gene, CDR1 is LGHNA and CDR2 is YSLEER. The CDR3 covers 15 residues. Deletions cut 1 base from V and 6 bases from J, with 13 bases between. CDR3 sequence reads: CASSQGVRSTNIQYF. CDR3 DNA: TGCGCCAGCAGCCAAGGGGTCAGGTCGACAAACATTCAGTACTTC.

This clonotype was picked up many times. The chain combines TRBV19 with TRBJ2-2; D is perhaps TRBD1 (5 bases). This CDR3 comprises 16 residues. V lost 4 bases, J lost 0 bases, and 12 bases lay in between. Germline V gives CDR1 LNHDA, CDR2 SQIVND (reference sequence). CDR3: CASSTVGVPNTGELFF. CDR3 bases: TGTGCCAGTAGTACGGTAGGGGTCCCGAACACCGGGGAGCTGTTTTTT. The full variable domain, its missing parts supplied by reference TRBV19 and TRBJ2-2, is DGGITQSPKYLFRKEGQNVTLSCEQNLNHDAMYWYRQDPGQGLRLIYYSQIVNDFQKGDIAEGYSVSREKKESFPLTVTSAQKNPTAFYLCASSTVGVPNTGELFFGEGSRLTVL.

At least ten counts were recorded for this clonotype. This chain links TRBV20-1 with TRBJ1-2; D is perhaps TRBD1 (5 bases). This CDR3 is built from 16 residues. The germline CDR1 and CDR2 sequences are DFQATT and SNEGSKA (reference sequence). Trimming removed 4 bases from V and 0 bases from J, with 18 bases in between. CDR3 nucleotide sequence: TGCAGTGCTATTCGACAGCAACCTACTACTAACTATGGCTACACCTTC. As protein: CSAIRQQPTTNYGYTF.

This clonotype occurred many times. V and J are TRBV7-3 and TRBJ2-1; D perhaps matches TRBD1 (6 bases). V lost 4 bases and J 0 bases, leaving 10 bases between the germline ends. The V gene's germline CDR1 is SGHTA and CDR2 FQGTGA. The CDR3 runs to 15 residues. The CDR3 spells CASSSGQSSYNEQFF. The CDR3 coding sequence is TGTGCCAGCAGCTCAGGACAGAGCTCCTACAATGAGCAGTTCTTC.

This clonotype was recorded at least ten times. CDR3 DNA sequence: TGCGCCAGCTGCCCGGCGGGGGTACCCACAGATACGCAGTATTTT. As protein: CASCPAGVPTDTQYF. J is TRBJ2-3 and V is TRBV5-1; 7 bases map to TRBD2. Germline loops: CDR1 SGHRS, CDR2 YFSETQ. The CDR3 has 15 residues. V lost 7 bases to trimming and J lost 2 bases; unmatched junction nucleotides: 10.

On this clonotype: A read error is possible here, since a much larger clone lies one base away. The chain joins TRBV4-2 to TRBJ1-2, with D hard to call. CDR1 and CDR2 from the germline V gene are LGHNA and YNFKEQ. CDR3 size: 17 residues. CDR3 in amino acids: CASSPPPGPRPDYGDTF. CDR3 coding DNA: TGTGCCAGCAGCCCGCCCCCCGGGCCCCGACCGGACTATGGCGACACCTTC.

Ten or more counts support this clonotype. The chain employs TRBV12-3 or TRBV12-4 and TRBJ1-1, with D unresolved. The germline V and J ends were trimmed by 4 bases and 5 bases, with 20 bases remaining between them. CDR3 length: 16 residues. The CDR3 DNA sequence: TGTGCCAGCAGTTCGAAAGGGCAGCGTTCTGGTACTGAAGCTTTCTTT. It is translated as CASSSKGQRSGTEAFF.

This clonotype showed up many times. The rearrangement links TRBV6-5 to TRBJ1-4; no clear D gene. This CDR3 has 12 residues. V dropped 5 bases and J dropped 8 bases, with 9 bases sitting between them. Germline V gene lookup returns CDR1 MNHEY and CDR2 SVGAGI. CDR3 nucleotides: TGTGCCAGCAGTCCCCACGGAGAAAAACTGTTTTTT. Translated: CASSPHGEKLFF.

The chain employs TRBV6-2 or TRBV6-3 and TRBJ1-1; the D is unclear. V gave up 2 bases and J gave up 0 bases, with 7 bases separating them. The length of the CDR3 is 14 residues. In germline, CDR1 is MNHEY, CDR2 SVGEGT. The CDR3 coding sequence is TGTGCCAGCAGTTACGCACAGCTGAACACTGAAGCTTTCTTT. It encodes CASSYAQLNTEAFF.

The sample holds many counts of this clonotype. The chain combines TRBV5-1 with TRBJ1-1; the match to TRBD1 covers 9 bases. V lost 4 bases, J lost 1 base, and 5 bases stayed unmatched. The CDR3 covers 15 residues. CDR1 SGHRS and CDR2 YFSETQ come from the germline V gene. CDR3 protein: CASSRGQGWNTEAFF. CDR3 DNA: TGCGCCAGCAGCAGGGGACAGGGATGGAACACTGAAGCTTTCTTT. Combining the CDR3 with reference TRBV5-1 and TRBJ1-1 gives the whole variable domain KAGVTQTPRYLIKTRGQQVTLSCSPISGHRSVSWYQQTPGQGLQFLFEYFSETQRNKGNFPGRFSGRQFSNSRSEMNVSTLELGDSALYLCASSRGQGWNTEAFFGQGTRLTVV.

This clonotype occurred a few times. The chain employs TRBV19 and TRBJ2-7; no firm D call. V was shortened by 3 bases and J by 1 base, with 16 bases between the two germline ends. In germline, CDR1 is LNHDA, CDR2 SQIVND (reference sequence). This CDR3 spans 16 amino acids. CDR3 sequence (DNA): TGTGCCAGTAGTATCAAGGCAGCTCCCTTGTCCTACGAGCAGTACTTC. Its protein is CASSIKAAPLSYEQYF.

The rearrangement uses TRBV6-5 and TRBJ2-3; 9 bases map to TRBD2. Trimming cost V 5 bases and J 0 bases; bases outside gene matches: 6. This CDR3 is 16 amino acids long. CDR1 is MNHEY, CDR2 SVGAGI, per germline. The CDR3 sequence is CASSPRTSDSTDTQYF. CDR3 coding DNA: TGTGCCAGCAGTCCTAGGACTAGCGATAGCACAGATACGCAGTATTTT.

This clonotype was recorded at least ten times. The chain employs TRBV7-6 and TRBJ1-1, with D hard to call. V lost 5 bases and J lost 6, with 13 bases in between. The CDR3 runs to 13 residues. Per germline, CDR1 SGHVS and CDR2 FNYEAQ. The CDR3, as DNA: TGTGCCAGCAGCCTAGGACTTATCTCTGAAGCTTTCTTT. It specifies CASSLGLISEAFF.

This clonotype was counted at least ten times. The CDR3 loop is CASSLAGLWDTDTQYF. The DNA for the CDR3 is TGTGCCAGCAGTTTGGCTGGGCTTTGGGACACAGATACGCAGTATTTT. The chain combines TRBV12-3 or TRBV12-4 with TRBJ2-3; no definite D call. Trimming stripped 3 bases from V and 2 bases from J, with 15 bases between. The CDR3 is 16 residues long.

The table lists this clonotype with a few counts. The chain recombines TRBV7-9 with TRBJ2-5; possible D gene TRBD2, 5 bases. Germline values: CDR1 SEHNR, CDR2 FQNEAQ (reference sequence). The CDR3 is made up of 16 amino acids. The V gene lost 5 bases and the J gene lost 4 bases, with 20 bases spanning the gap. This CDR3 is CASSPEGGIRGETQYF. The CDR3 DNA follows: TGTGCCAGCAGCCCTGAGGGCGGCATTCGGGGAGAGACCCAGTACTTC.

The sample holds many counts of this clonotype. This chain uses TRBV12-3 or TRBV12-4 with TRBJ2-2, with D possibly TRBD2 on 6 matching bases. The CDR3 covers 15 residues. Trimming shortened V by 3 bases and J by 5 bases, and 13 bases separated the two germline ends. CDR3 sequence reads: CASSFPWGRTGELFF. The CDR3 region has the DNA TGTGCCAGCAGTTTTCCTTGGGGGAGGACCGGGGAGCTGTTTTTT.

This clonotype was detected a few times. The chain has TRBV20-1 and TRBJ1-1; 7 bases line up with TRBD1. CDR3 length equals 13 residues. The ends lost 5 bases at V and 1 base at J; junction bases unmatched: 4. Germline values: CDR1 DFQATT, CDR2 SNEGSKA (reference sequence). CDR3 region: CSAPGQPNTEAFF. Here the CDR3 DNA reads TGCAGTGCTCCGGGACAGCCGAACACTGAAGCTTTCTTT.

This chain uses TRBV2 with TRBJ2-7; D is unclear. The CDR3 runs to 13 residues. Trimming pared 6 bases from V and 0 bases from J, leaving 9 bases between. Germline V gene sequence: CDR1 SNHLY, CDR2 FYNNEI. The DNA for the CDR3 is TGTGCCAGCAGAGCGACCACCTCCTACGAGCAGTACTTC. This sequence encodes CASRATTSYEQYF. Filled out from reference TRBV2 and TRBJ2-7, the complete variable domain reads EPEVTQTPSHQVTQMGQEVILRCVPISNHLYFYWYRQILGQKVEFLVSFYNNEISEKSEIFDDQFSVERPDGSNFTLKIRSTKLEDSAMYFCASRATTSYEQYFGPGTRLTVT.

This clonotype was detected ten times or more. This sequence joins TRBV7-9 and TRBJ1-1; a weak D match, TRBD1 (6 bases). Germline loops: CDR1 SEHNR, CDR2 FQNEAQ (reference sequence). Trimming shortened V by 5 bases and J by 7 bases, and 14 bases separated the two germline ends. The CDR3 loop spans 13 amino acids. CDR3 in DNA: TGTGCCAGCAGCCAAAGACAGGCAGGTGAAGCTTTCTTT. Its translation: CASSQRQAGEAFF.

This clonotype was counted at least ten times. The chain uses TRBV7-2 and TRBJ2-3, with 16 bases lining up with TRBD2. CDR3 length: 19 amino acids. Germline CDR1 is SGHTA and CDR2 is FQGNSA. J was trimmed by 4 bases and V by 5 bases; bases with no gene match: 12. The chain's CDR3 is CASSRWGTSGGAWADTQYF. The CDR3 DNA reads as TGTGCCAGCAGCCGTTGGGGGACTAGCGGGGGGGCCTGGGCAGATACGCAGTATTTT. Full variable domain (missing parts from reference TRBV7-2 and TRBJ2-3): GAGVSQSPSNKVTEKGKDVELRCDPISGHTALYWYRQSLGQGLEFLIYFQGNSAPDKSGLPSDRFSAERTGGSVSTLTIQRTQQEDSAVYLCASSRWGTSGGAWADTQYFGPGTRLTVL.

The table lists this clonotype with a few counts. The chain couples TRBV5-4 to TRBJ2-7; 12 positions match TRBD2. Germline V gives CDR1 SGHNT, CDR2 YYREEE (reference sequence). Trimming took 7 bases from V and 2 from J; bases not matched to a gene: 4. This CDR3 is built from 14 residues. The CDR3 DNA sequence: TGTGCCAGCCGACTAGCGGGGGTAACCTACGAGCAGTACTTC. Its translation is CASRLAGVTYEQYF.

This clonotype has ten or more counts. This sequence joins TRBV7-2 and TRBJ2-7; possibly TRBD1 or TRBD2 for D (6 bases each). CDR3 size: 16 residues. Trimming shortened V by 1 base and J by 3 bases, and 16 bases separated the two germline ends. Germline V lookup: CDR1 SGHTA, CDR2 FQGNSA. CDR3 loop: CASSLDGGGEHYEQYF. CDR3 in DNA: TGTGCCAGCAGCTTAGATGGAGGGGGAGAGCACTACGAGCAGTACTTC.

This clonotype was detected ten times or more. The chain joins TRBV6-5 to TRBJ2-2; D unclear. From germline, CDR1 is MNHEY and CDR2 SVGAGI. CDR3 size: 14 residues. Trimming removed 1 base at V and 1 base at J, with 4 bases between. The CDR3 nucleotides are TGTGCCAGCAGTTACTGGGAGAACACCGGGGAGCTGTTTTTT. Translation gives CASSYWENTGELFF.

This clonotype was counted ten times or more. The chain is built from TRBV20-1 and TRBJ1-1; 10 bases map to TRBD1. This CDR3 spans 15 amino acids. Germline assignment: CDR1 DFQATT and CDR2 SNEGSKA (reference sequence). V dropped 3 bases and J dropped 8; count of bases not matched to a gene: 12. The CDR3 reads CSASRDRGPPKEAFF. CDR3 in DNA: TGCAGTGCTAGCCGGGACAGGGGTCCCCCAAAGGAAGCTTTCTTT.

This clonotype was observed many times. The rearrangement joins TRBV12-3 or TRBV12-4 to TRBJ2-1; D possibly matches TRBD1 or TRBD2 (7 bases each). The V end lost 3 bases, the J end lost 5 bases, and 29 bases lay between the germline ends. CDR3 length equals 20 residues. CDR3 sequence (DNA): TGTGCCAGCAGTTTTCGTCAGGGGGGGTCCAGCTATCCCCTTGACAATGAGCAGTTCTTC. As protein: CASSFRQGGSSYPLDNEQFF.